This is a list of T cell receptor beta chains from one sample in a study of early T cells in non-severe SARS-CoV-2 infection. Each CDR3 protein is one row after TCRdb ran MiXCR on the 5' RACE reads. The data show 55,000 to 70,000 distinct CDR3 sequences, around 4.6% seen once. Sequencing used whole blood. Every receptor here comes from an adult who was a healthcare worker with PCR-confirmed SARS-CoV-2 infection or an uninfected control (not recorded which). The CDR3 runs from the conserved cysteine through the conserved F or W. The D gene is left open where the match is weak. Some rows have no size entry. The others give once, few or many, or a class for an expanded clone.

d_call	j_call	v_call	clone_size	cdr3_nt	cdr3_aa
.	TRBJ2-7	TRBV7-4	few	TGTGCCAGCAGCTTACCGGCCTACGAGCAGTACTTC	CASSLPAYEQYF
.	TRBJ2-7	TRBV28	.	TGTGCCAGCCGGGACTGGGGGGAGCAGTACTTC	CASRDWGEQYF
.	TRBJ2-1	TRBV5-1	few	TGCGCCAGCAATTTTGCGGGACGACATTACAATGAGCAGTTCTTC	CASNFAGRHYNEQFF
TRBD2	TRBJ2-7	TRBV20-1	.	TGCAGTGCTAGAGGACGGACTAGCGGGCATAGAGAGCAGTACTTC	CSARGRTSGHREQYF
.	TRBJ1-3	TRBV11-2	few	TGTGCCAGCAGAAAACTGGGCGGCCGCTCTGGAAACACCATATATTTT	CASRKLGGRSGNTIYF
TRBD1	TRBJ2-6	TRBV7-9	many	TGTGCCAGCAGCTTTGACAGGGGTACCGGGGCCAACGTCCTGACTTTC	CASSFDRGTGANVLTF
.	TRBJ2-1	TRBV2	many	TGTGCCAGCGGAATGGACGGCGATGAGCAGTTCTTC	CASGMDGDEQFF
.	TRBJ1-1	TRBV24-1	many	TGTGCCACCAGTGGTACGACGGCGAACACTGAAGCTTTCTTT	CATSGTTANTEAFF
TRBD2	TRBJ2-1	TRBV6-5	.	TGTGCCAGCACCCGGACTAGCGGGGGTTACAATGAGCAGTTCTTC	CASTRTSGGYNEQFF
.	TRBJ2-7	TRBV20-1	many	TGCAGTGCTTTAGGACAGACCTACGAGCAGTACTTC	CSALGQTYEQYF
TRBD2	TRBJ2-5	TRBV3-1	many	TGTGCCAGCAGCCCACGGAGCGGGAGAGGTGTACAGACCCAGTACTTC	CASSPRSGRGVQTQYF
.	TRBJ1-5	TRBV7-2	many	TGTGCCAGCAGCTTAGAAGACCGCTATAGCAATCAGCCCCAGCATTTT	CASSLEDRYSNQPQHF
.	TRBJ2-3	TRBV5-4	many	TGTGCCAGCAGCTTGGGGGCCGGGACCACAGATACGCAGTATTTT	CASSLGAGTTDTQYF
.	TRBJ2-7	TRBV24-1	few	TGTGCCACCAGGGGGCTTGGGGGATCGCCCTACGAGCAGTACTTC	CATRGLGGSPYEQYF
.	TRBJ1-1	TRBV18	.	TGTGCCAGCTCACCGTCTCAAGGAATCACTGAAGCTTTCTTT	CASSPSQGITEAFF
.	TRBJ2-1	TRBV29-1	many	TGCAGCGTTTCGAGGGACAATGAGCAGTTCTTC	CSVSRDNEQFF
TRBD2	TRBJ2-1	TRBV6-1	few	TGTGCCAGCAGTGAAGCACTAGCGGGAGAATCGAATGAGCAGTTCTTC	CASSEALAGESNEQFF
.	TRBJ1-1	TRBV7-9	many	TGTGCCAGCAGCTTAGTGAACACTGAAGCTTTCTTT	CASSLVNTEAFF
TRBD2	TRBJ2-3	TRBV4-1	few	TGCGCCAGCAGCCAAGACGGGCTAGCGGGAGTGGGGGCAGATACGCAGTATTTT	CASSQDGLAGVGADTQYF
.	TRBJ2-7	TRBV5-6	.	TGTGCCAGCAGCTTGGGTCCAGGGCACTCCTACGAGCAGTACTTC	CASSLGPGHSYEQYF
TRBD2	TRBJ2-1	TRBV5-6	many	TGTGCCAGCAGCTTGTTTGGCGGGGGGACCTACAATGAGCAGTTCTTC	CASSLFGGGTYNEQFF
TRBD2	TRBJ2-7	TRBV7-3	.	TGTGCCAGCAGCCCGAGCGGGGGGCTATCCTACGAGCAGTACTTC	CASSPSGGLSYEQYF
.	TRBJ1-6	TRBV7-2	many	TGTGCCAGCAGCTTATTTGCTGGGCCGGGGAATTCACCCCTCCACTTT	CASSLFAGPGNSPLHF
.	TRBJ2-1	TRBV20-1	many	TGCAGTGCCCTAAGCCCGGACTTTTGGGTATCTGAGCAGTTCTTC	CSALSPDFWVSEQFF
TRBD1	TRBJ2-7	TRBV10-3	many	TGTGCCATCAGGACGGGACAGAGCTACGAGCAGTACTTC	CAIRTGQSYEQYF
.	TRBJ2-3	TRBV7-9	many	TGTGCCAGCAGCTTATACACAGATACGCAGTATTTT	CASSLYTDTQYF
.	TRBJ1-6	TRBV6-6	many	TGTGCCAGCAGTTACTCGCCTAGGAAGGGGAATTCACCCCTCCACTTT	CASSYSPRKGNSPLHF
.	TRBJ2-2	TRBV27	many	TGTGCCAGCAGTTTTTTACCTAGCCCCACCGGGGAGCTGTTTTTT	CASSFLPSPTGELFF
.	TRBJ1-1	TRBV4-1	.	TGCGCCAGCAGTCAACATAAGAACACTGAAGCTTTCTTT	CASSQHKNTEAFF
.	TRBJ2-2	TRBV18	many	TGTGCCAGCTCACCATTGCTGGGAAGCACCGGGGAGCTGTTTTTT	CASSPLLGSTGELFF
.	TRBJ2-2	TRBV7-9	many	TGTGCCAGCAGCTTAAGGGTCGGGGAGCTGTTTTTT	CASSLRVGELFF
TRBD1	TRBJ2-3	TRBV7-2	.	TGTGCCAGCAGCTTTGTGGGACAGGTGGGAGATACGCAGTATTTT	CASSFVGQVGDTQYF
.	TRBJ2-3	TRBV5-6	many	TGTGCCAGCAGCCTTTTCGGGAGTGACCCCGCAGATACGCAGTATTTT	CASSLFGSDPADTQYF
.	TRBJ2-1	TRBV7-6	few	TGTGCCAGCAGCGCCTACCCAGCGGCCCGGGTGGGCTCCTACAATGAGCAGTTCTTC	CASSAYPAARVGSYNEQFF
.	TRBJ2-6	TRBV20-1	few	TGCAGTGCTAGAAATCAGAACTCTGGGGCCAACGTCCTGACTTTC	CSARNQNSGANVLTF
.	TRBJ2-7	TRBV12-3/TRBV12-4	many	TGTGCCAGCAGTTTAGGTCGAGCAAACTCCTACGAGCAGTACTTC	CASSLGRANSYEQYF
TRBD1	TRBJ2-7	TRBV5-1	many	TGCGCCAGCACCAAGACAGGGGGCATCCACGAGCAGTACTTC	CASTKTGGIHEQYF
.	TRBJ1-1	TRBV6-2/TRBV6-3	many	TGTGCCAGCAGAGACTCGACAAGGGAAAACACTGAAGCTTTCTTT	CASRDSTRENTEAFF
.	TRBJ2-1	TRBV5-4	.	TGTGCCAGCAGCTTGGAACCCCTAGGCAAGGATGAGCAGTTCTTC	CASSLEPLGKDEQFF
TRBD1	TRBJ1-2	TRBV29-1	many	TGCAGCGCTCCGACAGGGTTGGGCTACACCTTC	CSAPTGLGYTF
.	TRBJ1-1	TRBV30	.	TGTGCCTGGAGTGCGCCAGCCAACGGCATGAACACTGAAGCTTTTTTT	CAWSAPANGMNTEAFF
TRBD1	TRBJ1-4	TRBV7-2	.	TGTGCCAGCAGCGGACAGGTTTCACCTGATGAAAAACTGTTTTTT	CASSGQVSPDEKLFF
TRBD2	TRBJ2-1	TRBV7-2	many	TGTGCCAGCAGCTACCGACTAGCGGCCTACAATGAGCAGTTCTTC	CASSYRLAAYNEQFF
.	TRBJ1-1	TRBV29-1	many	TGCAGCGTTGAAAGAACCACTGAAGCTTTCTTT	CSVERTTEAFF
.	TRBJ1-4	TRBV6-1	.	TGTGCCAGCAGTCCTAGGGACCCAACTAATGAAAAACTGTTTTTT	CASSPRDPTNEKLFF
TRBD1	TRBJ1-5	TRBV15	few	TGTGCCACCAGCGGAGACAGGGGGCGAAAGGTTGTGCAGCCCCAGCATTTT	CATSGDRGRKVVQPQHF
.	TRBJ2-1	TRBV7-2	.	TGTGCCAGCAGCTTAATGGGCTACAATGAGCAGTTCTTC	CASSLMGYNEQFF
.	TRBJ2-1	TRBV6-1	.	TGTGCCAGCAGTGAACGTCGGGGGGCGTCCTACAATGAGCAGTTCTTC	CASSERRGASYNEQFF
TRBD2	TRBJ2-3	TRBV14	few	TGTGCCAGCAGCCCTAGCGGGATAAGCACAGATACGCAGTATTTT	CASSPSGISTDTQYF
TRBD2	TRBJ2-3	TRBV5-1	many	TGCGCCAGCAGCTTGGAAGGGCGGGGGACAGATACGCAGTATTTT	CASSLEGRGTDTQYF
.	TRBJ1-1	TRBV20-1	few	TGCAGTGCTGGTAAGCGACAGCCGAACACTGAAGCTTTCTTT	CSAGKRQPNTEAFF
.	TRBJ2-1	TRBV27	.	TGTGCCAGCAGCCCGCGAGGAGCGGGTCATGAGCAGTTCTTC	CASSPRGAGHEQFF
TRBD2	TRBJ2-3	TRBV7-3	many	TGTGCCAGCAGCTGGACTAGCAGCCACACAGATACGCAGTATTTT	CASSWTSSHTDTQYF
TRBD2	TRBJ2-3	TRBV20-1	few	TGCAGTGCTAGTGCGGCGGGAGTTGTTGCAGATACGCAGTATTTT	CSASAAGVVADTQYF